Listed here is a single T cell receptor beta chain. The antigen it recognizes is unknown. The junction does not match germline at one end; this may be a read error. This record belongs to a study of T cell responses to AZD1222 COVID-19 vaccine (dated by TCRdb to 2020 to 2022). With regard to the full study: A total of 230 to 250 trial participants underwent TCR sequencing, of whom about 210 had received two doses of AZD1222 and 26 had received two doses of the MenACWY control vaccine. Trial participants were enrolled into age subgroups of 18-55, 56-69 and 70-plus years, which contained about 150, 28 and 57 TCR-sequenced participants, respectively.

CDR1 and CDR2, looked up from the germline V gene, are LGHNA and YNFKEQ. From cysteine to phenylalanine, the CDR3 is 16 amino acids long. Only the CDR3 portion is preserved as DNA: 48 bases, with reading frame beginning at the first base. Broader findings and caveats from the paper: No day 14 peak-response samples were available, so repertoires were characterized only after the peak T cell response. Reportedly, close to half of the unique spike-specific TCRs recognized epitopes lying outside the regions that are mutated in the B.1.351 and B.1.1.7 variants. Participants were mostly white British, with more females than males. The authors suggested clonal diversity may have been underestimated. The 56-69-year group was small, and its depth increase did not reach significance, likely because of low power. Only five or six AZD1222 recipients were SARS-CoV-2 seropositive at baseline, limiting conclusions about previously exposed vaccinees. Vaccine-associated CD4 TCRs spanned the whole spike protein, with dominant responses in regions 160-218 and 743-854. Spike-specific TCR breadth and depth rose significantly after two AZD1222 doses compared with day 0 and with MenACWY recipients.

The time point label for this specimen denotes: about 28 days (+/-7) after the second vaccine dose. The sample's treatment or condition label is to be understood as: meningococcal conjugate vaccine given as trial control. Vaccinee samples came from UK trials COV001 and COV002, including a single-blind randomized controlled phase 2/3 trial of AZD1222 (ChAdOx1 nCoV-19) in healthy adults. For TCRbeta chain sequencing, PBMC samples were collected from trial participants at day 0 and at day 28 after the second dose. The CDR3 regions of human TCRbeta chains were analyzed by immunosequencing. The source study handled its data this way. TCRs in the repertoires were compared against a reference library of SARS-CoV-2-specific TCRs that had been generated with the MIRA antigen-specificity platform. Breadth was defined as the fraction of unique TCRs that were SARS-CoV-2-associated, and depth was defined as the fraction of total T cells that were SARS-CoV-2-associated. Each spike-specific TCR was assigned to its reactive spike region and to a CD4 or CD8 class using the MIRA data. Log10-transformed breadth and depth values were compared by one-way ANOVA with Sidak's multiple comparisons tests. In its TCRdb copy, this immuneACCESS table keeps in-frame sequences only and misses some clones. Where compared with another copy, unresolved V genes explain less than half of these, and the others have no known cause. That table is the source of V, J and clone size, and D and trimming were worked out from the DNA. For this sample there are more than 95,000 clones; roughly 86% appear just once. The top ten clonotypes cover 2.5% to 4% of the sample.

The material was peripheral blood, obtained 28 days after the second dose of the MenACWY control vaccine. Recombination connected TRBV4-2 to TRBJ2-3, with a weak D call of TRBD1 (8 bases match). This TCR derives from an adult who received the MenACWY meningococcal vaccine as a control. The bases are TGTGCCAGCAGCAAAGAGGGTACAGGGGGGGAAGATACGCAGTATTTT. The resulting protein is CASSKEGTGGEDTQYF.